The entry below describes one T cell receptor beta chain. This entry is derived from a study of OX40 agonist ivuxolimab in advanced cancers. Assay used: immunoSEQ multiplex PCR; TCRdb lists only in-frame clones, some missing. Of 95,000 to 120,000 clones listed, less than 95% are singletons. This clonotype originated in an adult with an advanced solid tumor such as melanoma, head and neck, liver or kidney cancer. The specimen was CD4+ or CD8+ T cells sorted from blood, collected in a trial of the OX40 agonist ivuxolimab.

The CDR3 sequence is CASSSGLPQETQYF. The CDR3 region has the DNA TGTGCCAGCAGTTCGGGACTGCCCCAAGAGACCCAGTACTTC. V is TRBV6-5 and J is TRBJ2-5, with a tentative D call TRBD2 (6 bases). The CDR3 extends over 14 amino acids. The V end lost 4 bases, the J end lost 1 base, and 10 bases lay between the germline ends. Germline V gene lookup returns CDR1 MNHEY and CDR2 SVGAGI.